This passage covers 32 T cell receptor beta chains from one sample sequenced in a study of T cell responses to AZD1222 COVID-19 vaccine. Assay: immunoSEQ multiplex PCR; the TCRdb copy retains only in-frame clones and omits some. The sample has 70,000 to 95,000 clones, more than 75% seen once. The material was peripheral blood, obtained on day 0 of AZD1222 vaccination. All receptors derive from an adult in good health.

This clone was recorded a few times. This chain connects TRBV13 to TRBJ2-7; D is undetermined. The CDR3 sequence is 14 residues long. Between the trimmed V and J ends, which lost 2 bases and 1 base, there was a span of 9 bases. Germline V lookup: CDR1 PRHDT, CDR2 FYEKMQ (reference sequence). As DNA, the CDR3 is TGTGCCAGCAGCTTATATGTAATTTCCTACGAGCAGTACTTC. Its translation is CASSLYVISYEQYF. The entire variable domain, with the rest obtained from reference TRBV13 and TRBJ2-7, is as follows: AAGVIQSPRHLIKEKRETATLKCYPIPRHDTVYWYQQGPGQDPQFLISFYEKMQSDKGSIPDRFSAQQFSDYHSELNMSSLELGDSALYFCASSLYVISYEQYFGPGTRLTVT.

Here the CDR3 DNA reads TGTGCCAGCAGTGCCTCCCTAAATAGGGGACATAACTATGGCTACACCTTC. Its translation: CASSASLNRGHNYGYTF. This chain uses TRBV6-4 with TRBJ1-2; the D gene is possibly TRBD1 (6 bases). This CDR3 is 17 amino acids long. CDR1 and CDR2 from the germline V gene are MRHNA and SNTAGT. Trimming shortened V by 4 bases and J by 1 base, and 19 bases separated the two germline ends.

V gene TRBV4-1 combines with J gene TRBJ2-7; D not certain. V dropped 1 base and J dropped 3 bases, with 7 bases sitting between them. Germline CDR1 MGHRA, CDR2 YSYEKL. CDR3 length: 13 amino acids. Written as DNA, the CDR3 is TGCGCCAGCAGCCAAGCCCACGGCTACGAGCAGTACTTC. Its translation is CASSQAHGYEQYF.

The chain combines TRBV7-9 with TRBJ1-6; D call uncertain. The CDR3 spans 13 residues. Trimming pared 2 bases from V and 7 bases from J, leaving 6 bases between. Germline values: CDR1 SEHNR, CDR2 FQNEAQ (reference sequence). This CDR3 reads CASSLSENSPLHF. CDR3 in DNA: TGTGCCAGCAGCTTATCCGAAAATTCACCCCTCCACTTT.

This clone was seen a single time. The V call is TRBV19, the J call TRBJ1-4; no definite D call. The CDR3 extends over 15 amino acids. V lost 3 bases and J 3 bases, leaving 11 bases between the germline ends. Germline loops: CDR1 LNHDA, CDR2 SQIVND (reference sequence). CDR3 residues: CASSITYGANEKLFF. In DNA form, the CDR3 reads TGTGCCAGTAGTATTACCTACGGGGCTAATGAAAAACTGTTTTTT.

This chain uses TRBV5-6 with TRBJ2-7; TRBD1 matches at 8 bases. CDR3 length equals 16 residues. CDR1 is SGHDT, CDR2 YYEEEE, per germline. The J segment lost 6 bases and the V segment lost 0 bases, leaving 11 bases of the junction unmatched. CDR3 region: CASSLGGQGIWSEQYF. Written as DNA, the CDR3 is TGTGCCAGCAGCTTGGGTGGACAGGGAATATGGTCCGAGCAGTACTTC.

This rearrangement joins TRBV5-4 to TRBJ2-3; weak D call: TRBD2 (6 bases). Germline CDR1 SGHNT, CDR2 YYREEE (reference sequence). V lost 4 bases and J lost 5, with 20 bases in between. The CDR3 runs 16 residues. The CDR3 region has the DNA TGTGCCAGCAGCCGGGCTACTGGGACTTCGGGAGATACGCAGTATTTT. Its translation is CASSRATGTSGDTQYF.

The gene calls are TRBV19 and TRBJ1-2; the match to TRBD1 covers 8 bases. This CDR3 spans 16 amino acids. V lost 3 bases and J lost 7; bases outside the gene matches: 13. Germline V CDR1 and CDR2: LNHDA, SQIVND (reference sequence). CDR3 protein: CASSIFPLQGASGYTF. DNA for the CDR3: TGTGCCAGTAGTATTTTTCCCCTCCAGGGGGCGAGTGGCTACACCTTC.

CDR3 sequence (DNA): TGTGCCAGCAGCTTAGACAAGGCAGTGGGTACAGATACGCAGTATTTT. Its protein product is CASSLDKAVGTDTQYF. The rearrangement joins TRBV7-6 to TRBJ2-3; D not resolved. Germline values: CDR1 SGHVS, CDR2 FNYEAQ. The CDR3 covers 16 residues. Trimming left V 1 base short and J 3 bases short, with 14 bases between. Variable domain in full (rest from reference TRBV7-6 and TRBJ2-3): GAGVSQSPRYKVTKRGQDVALRCDPISGHVSLYWYRQALGQGPEFLTYFNYEAQQDKSGLPNDRFSAERPEGSISTLTIQRTEQRDSAMYRCASSLDKAVGTDTQYFGPGTRLTVL.

The CDR3 protein is CASSPTGVSYEQYF. CDR3 sequence (DNA): TGTGCCAGCAGCCCAACGGGGGTCTCCTACGAGCAGTACTTC. The chain carries TRBV5-4 and TRBJ2-7; D is possibly TRBD2 (6 bases). The CDR3 consists of 14 residues. With 4 bases removed from V and 0 bases from J, the gap between germline ends came to 11 bases. Germline V gene data show CDR1 as SGHNT and CDR2 as YYREEE (reference sequence).

The CDR3 loop is CSPYYRDKRAEAFF. As DNA, the CDR3 is TGCAGCCCATACTACCGGGACAAACGGGCTGAAGCTTTCTTT. V usage is TRBV29-1 and J usage is TRBJ1-1, with D tentatively TRBD1 (6 bases). The CDR3 loop spans 14 amino acids. Germline CDR1 SQVTM, CDR2 ANQGSEA. V lost 8 bases, J lost 6 bases, and 22 bases lay in between.

This rearrangement joins TRBV28 to TRBJ1-2; D unclear. Trimming removed 6 bases at V and 4 bases at J, with 12 bases between. This CDR3 contains 13 residues. CDR1 is MDHEN and CDR2 is SYDVKM in the germline V gene. CDR3 in amino acids: CASSPDGSYGYTF. In nucleotides, the CDR3 is TGTGCCAGCAGCCCAGACGGTAGCTATGGCTACACCTTC.

The V gene is TRBV19, the J gene TRBJ1-5, with TRBD1 as a possible D gene (5 bases). CDR3 size: 14 residues. Germline V lookup: CDR1 LNHDA, CDR2 SQIVND (reference sequence). V lost 6 bases to trimming and J lost 7 bases, with 16 bases between them. The CDR3 loop is CASRNWQGEQPQHF. CDR3 nucleotides: TGTGCCAGTAGAAATTGGCAGGGCGAACAGCCCCAGCATTTT.

On this clone: The sample carries other DNA sequences with the same CDR3. The V and J genes are TRBV19 and TRBJ1-4; D may be TRBD1 (5 bases). The CDR3 contains 14 residues. Trimming shortened V by 1 base and J by 7 bases, and 10 bases separated the two germline ends. Germline loops: CDR1 LNHDA, CDR2 SQIVND (reference sequence). The CDR3 sequence: CASSIGQGGEKLFF. In nucleotides, the CDR3 is TGTGCCAGTAGTATAGGGCAGGGAGGTGAAAAACTGTTTTTT.

This sequence joins TRBV30 and TRBJ1-1; D remains ambiguous. The CDR3 has 12 residues. The ends were cut back, 6 bases at V and 6 bases at J, with 14 bases in the middle. In germline, CDR1 is GTSNPN, CDR2 SVGIG (reference sequence). CDR3 residues: CACRDGRAEAFF. CDR3 nucleotide sequence: TGTGCCTGTAGAGATGGGAGGGCTGAAGCTTTCTTT.

Concerning this clone: This same CDR3 is encoded by further DNA sequences in the sample. The J gene is TRBJ1-5, the V gene TRBV27, with D maybe TRBD1 (5 bases). Germline CDR1 reads MNHEY; CDR2 reads SMNVEV (reference sequence). V dropped 2 bases and J dropped 0 bases, with 11 bases sitting between them. The CDR3 is 16 amino acids. CDR3 residues: CASSLEGPYSNQPQHF. Written as DNA, the CDR3 is TGTGCCAGCAGTTTAGAGGGGCCCTATAGCAATCAGCCCCAGCATTTT.

This sequence joins TRBV7-3 and TRBJ2-7; D might be TRBD1 (6 bases). Per germline, CDR1 SGHTA and CDR2 FQGTGA. The CDR3 totals 16 residues. V dropped 7 bases and J dropped 3 bases, with 22 bases sitting between them. This CDR3 is CASTLRGVRGIYEQYF. CDR3 bases: TGTGCCAGCACTCTAAGAGGTGTCAGGGGAATCTACGAGCAGTACTTC.

Concerning this clone itself: Other DNA sequences in this specimen translate into the identical CDR3. This sequence joins TRBV30 and TRBJ1-4; D not certain. In germline, CDR1 is GTSNPN, CDR2 SVGIG (reference sequence). Trimming pared 0 bases from V and 7 bases from J, leaving 6 bases between. The CDR3 totals 12 residues. The chain's CDR3 is CAWSVLREKLFF. The CDR3 DNA reads TGTGCCTGGAGTGTTTTGCGTGAAAAACTGTTTTTT. Full variable domain (remainder filled in from reference TRBV30 and TRBJ1-4): SQTIHQWPATLVQPVGSPLSLECTVEGTSNPNLYWYRQAAGRGLQLLFYSVGIGQISSEVPQNLSASRPQDRQFILSSKKLLLSDSGFYLCAWSVLREKLFFGSGTQLSVL.

This chain links TRBV29-1 with TRBJ1-1; D is ambiguous. Germline V CDR1 and CDR2: SQVTM, ANQGSEA. Trimming left V 1 base short and J 0 bases short, with 6 bases between. This CDR3 has 13 amino acids. The CDR3 DNA is TGCAGCGTTGAAGCTCCCTTGAACACTGAAGCTTTCTTT. Amino acid sequence: CSVEAPLNTEAFF.

The V gene is TRBV19, the J gene TRBJ1-1; possible D gene TRBD1, 5 bases. V lost 3 bases and J lost 4, with 15 bases in between. Germline V CDR1 and CDR2: LNHDA, SQIVND (reference sequence). The CDR3 is made up of 15 amino acids. The CDR3: CASSMFGAGGTEAFF. The CDR3 nucleotides read TGTGCCAGTAGTATGTTCGGGGCCGGAGGCACTGAAGCTTTCTTT. The entire variable domain, with the rest obtained from reference TRBV19 and TRBJ1-1, is as follows: DGGITQSPKYLFRKEGQNVTLSCEQNLNHDAMYWYRQDPGQGLRLIYYSQIVNDFQKGDIAEGYSVSREKKESFPLTVTSAQKNPTAFYLCASSMFGAGGTEAFFGQGTRLTVV.

The J gene is TRBJ2-5, the V gene TRBV12-3 or TRBV12-4; 7 bases fit TRBD1. This CDR3 has 13 residues. The V gene end was trimmed by 3 bases and the J gene end by 5 bases; junction bases not matched to a gene: 3. CDR3 in DNA: TGTGCCAGCAGTTTTAGGGGGCTTGAGACCCAGTACTTC. Encoded protein: CASSFRGLETQYF.

The V and J genes are TRBV6-1 and TRBJ1-6; 9 nucleotides agree with TRBD1. The J segment lost 9 bases and the V segment lost 2 bases, leaving 11 bases of the junction unmatched. CDR3 length: 17 residues. Germline V lookup: CDR1 MNHNS, CDR2 SASEGT. The CDR3 spells CASSEIPGQGSTSPLHF. The DNA for the CDR3 is TGTGCCAGCAGTGAAATCCCGGGACAGGGCTCAACTTCACCCCTCCACTTT.

This chain joins TRBV2 and TRBJ1-5; TRBD1 is a possible D gene (6 bases). Looked up from germline, CDR1 is SNHLY and CDR2 is FYNNEI. The CDR3 extends over 13 amino acids. V lost 7 bases and J 6 bases, leaving 13 bases between the germline ends. This CDR3 is CASNRVKAQPQHF. CDR3 in DNA: TGTGCCAGCAACAGGGTTAAGGCTCAGCCCCAGCATTTT.

The sample holds one count of this clone. This chain connects TRBV30 to TRBJ2-2; D call uncertain. Trimming pared 0 bases from V and 5 bases from J, leaving 4 bases between. The CDR3 is made up of 12 amino acids. CDR1 is GTSNPN, CDR2 SVGIG, per germline (reference sequence). The CDR3 here is CAWSVVTGELFF. Written as DNA, the CDR3 is TGTGCCTGGAGTGTGGTGACCGGGGAGCTGTTTTTT.

The J gene is TRBJ2-7, the V gene TRBV27; D is perhaps TRBD2 (5 bases). The CDR3 loop spans 14 amino acids. Trimming cost V 7 bases and J 4 bases, with 17 bases left between them. CDR1 is MNHEY, CDR2 SMNVEV, per germline (reference sequence). This chain's CDR3 is CASKSRTSPYEQYF. The DNA for the CDR3 is TGTGCCAGCAAGAGCAGGACTTCGCCTTACGAGCAGTACTTC.

The count of this clone is one. V and J are TRBV9 and TRBJ2-2; D might be TRBD2 (5 bases). Germline V gene sequence: CDR1 SGDLS, CDR2 YYNGEE. This CDR3 has 13 amino acids. The V end lost 3 bases, the J end lost 5 bases, and 8 bases lay between the germline ends. CDR3 in DNA: TGTGCCAGCAGCGCCGGGGAGACCGGGGAGCTGTTTTTT. Its translation: CASSAGETGELFF.

The genes are TRBV6-1 and TRBJ2-6; D is unclear. The germline V gene has CDR1 MNHNS and CDR2 SASEGT. V lost 5 bases and J lost 0, with 2 bases in between. The CDR3 is 13 amino acids. The CDR3 is CASSISGANVLTF. The CDR3 region has the DNA TGTGCCAGCAGTATCTCTGGGGCCAACGTCCTGACTTTC.

V gene TRBV28 combines with J gene TRBJ2-4, with 10 bases aligning to TRBD1. The CDR3 covers 13 residues. CDR1 and CDR2 (germline): MDHEN, SYDVKM. V was pared by 3 bases and J by 10 bases, with 3 bases of the junction left unmatched. The CDR3: CASSFPDRGIQYF. CDR3 DNA: TGTGCCAGCAGTTTCCCGGACAGGGGGATTCAGTACTTC. The full variable domain, its missing parts supplied by reference TRBV28 and TRBJ2-4, is DVKVTQSSRYLVKRTGEKVFLECVQDMDHENMFWYRQDPGLGLRLIYFSYDVKMKEKGDIPEGYSVSREKKERFSLILESASTNQTSMYLCASSFPDRGIQYFGAGTRLSVL.

The J gene is TRBJ2-1, the V gene TRBV6-6; 13 nucleotides match TRBD2. CDR1 is MNHNY and CDR2 is SVGAGI in the germline V gene (reference sequence). The trim removed 10 bases at V and 4 bases at J, leaving 4 bases unmatched. This CDR3 is built from 14 residues. The CDR3 loop is CAMGTSGAYNEQFF. The CDR3 DNA follows: TGTGCCATGGGGACTAGCGGGGCTTACAATGAGCAGTTCTTC.

This clone is a singleton in its sample. This chain joins TRBV6-2 or TRBV6-3 and TRBJ1-2, with 7 nucleotides matching TRBD1. CDR3 length equals 14 residues. Looked up from germline, CDR1 is MNHEY and CDR2 is SVGEGT. The junction had 5 bases not matched to a gene; V was cut back by 6 bases and J by 1 base. The CDR3 spells CASSKTGFNYGYTF. CDR3 DNA sequence: TGTGCCAGCAGCAAGACAGGGTTTAACTATGGCTACACCTTC.

The chain joins TRBV7-8 to TRBJ2-1, with 8 positions matching TRBD2. The junction had 11 bases not matched to a gene; V was cut back by 6 bases and J by 7 bases. In germline, CDR1 is SGHVS, CDR2 FQNEAQ. The CDR3 is 15 residues long. CDR3 sequence (DNA): TGTGCCAGCAGGGAGGGACTAGAGTTCTCTAATGAGCAGTTCTTC. As protein: CASREGLEFSNEQFF.

The CDR3 protein is CASSQAPGQNQPQHF. In DNA form, the CDR3 reads TGTGCCAGCAGCCAAGCTCCAGGCCAGAATCAGCCCCAGCATTTT. The gene calls are TRBV3-1 (or the pseudogene TRBV3-2) and TRBJ1-5; D unclear. Between the trimmed V and J ends, which lost 1 base and 4 bases, there was a span of 11 bases. This CDR3 is built from 15 residues. Germline CDR1 is LGHDT and CDR2 is YNNKEL (reference sequence).